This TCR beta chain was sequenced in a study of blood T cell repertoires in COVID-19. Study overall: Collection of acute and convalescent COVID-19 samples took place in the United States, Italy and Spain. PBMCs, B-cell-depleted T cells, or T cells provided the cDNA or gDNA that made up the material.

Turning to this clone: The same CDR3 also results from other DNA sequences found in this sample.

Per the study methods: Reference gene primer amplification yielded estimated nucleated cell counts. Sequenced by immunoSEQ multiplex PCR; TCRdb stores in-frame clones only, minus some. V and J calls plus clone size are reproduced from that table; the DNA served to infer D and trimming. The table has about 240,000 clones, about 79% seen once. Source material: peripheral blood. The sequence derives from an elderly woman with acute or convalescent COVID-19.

CDR3 bases: TGTGCCAGCAGTAGGACAGGGTTAACGGATACGCAGTATTTT. It specifies CASSRTGLTDTQYF. This chain joins TRBV6-5 and TRBJ2-3; 8 bases are a match to TRBD1. The CDR3 covers 14 residues. CDR1 and CDR2 (germline): MNHEY, SVGAGI. The junction had 7 bases not matched to a gene; V was cut back by 5 bases and J by 6 bases.